The clone carrying this TCR beta chain has more than one count but fewer than ten. The antigen is not known. This entry is derived from a study of T-cell memory formation after mild COVID-19. Whole-study context: TCR clusters largely stayed donor specific. Study results and limitations: Chiefly within CM and EM were the contracting CD4+ clones; CD8+ ones were within EMRA.

Researchers used 5'RACE with constant-segment primers to make TCR alpha and TCR beta cDNA libraries that carry sample barcodes and UMIs. TCRdb used MiXCR to reprocess the 5' RACE reads, holding one entry per CDR3 protein. Of about 88,000 distinct CDR3 sequences listed, around 27% are singletons. The CDR3 consists of 15 residues. V trimming: 5 bases; J trimming: 4 bases; junction bases outside the gene matches: 8. In germline, CDR1 is SGHTA, CDR2 FQGTGA. The genes are TRBV7-3 and TRBJ2-3; 8 bases match TRBD2. The sequence was obtained from a man younger than 30 who had mild COVID-19 (a few samples of this study predate the infection). Cell type and time point are not known. The sample consisted of PBMCs or a T cell subset sorted from them (not recorded which). CDR3 in DNA: TGTGCCAGCAGCCCTACGGGGGGGCAGGCAGATACGCAGTATTTT. It codes for CASSPTGGQADTQYF.